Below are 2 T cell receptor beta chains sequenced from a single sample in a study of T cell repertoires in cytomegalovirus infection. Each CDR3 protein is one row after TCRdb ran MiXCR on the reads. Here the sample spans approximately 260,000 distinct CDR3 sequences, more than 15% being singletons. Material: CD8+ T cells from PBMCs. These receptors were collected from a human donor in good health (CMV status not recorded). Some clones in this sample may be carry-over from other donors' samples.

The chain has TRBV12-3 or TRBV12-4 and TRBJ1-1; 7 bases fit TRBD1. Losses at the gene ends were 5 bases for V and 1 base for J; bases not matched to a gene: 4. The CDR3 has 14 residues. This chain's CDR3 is CASSGTDRNTEAFF. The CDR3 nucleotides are TGTGCCAGCAGTGGGACAGACCGGAACACTGAAGCTTTCTTT.

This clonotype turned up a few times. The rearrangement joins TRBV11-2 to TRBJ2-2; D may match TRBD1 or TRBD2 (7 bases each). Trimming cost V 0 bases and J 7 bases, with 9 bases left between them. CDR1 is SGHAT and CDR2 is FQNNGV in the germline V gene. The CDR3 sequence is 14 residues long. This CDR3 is CASSLDRGGGELFF. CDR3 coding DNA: TGTGCCAGCAGCTTAGACAGGGGGGGCGGGGAGCTGTTTTTT.